This T cell receptor (beta chain) was profiled in a study of human T cells and chemical hapten exposure (dated by TCRdb to the early 2020s). Context from the whole study: For sensitization, 2% DPC in acetone was applied to a roughly 2 cm by roughly 2 cm area of upper inner arm skin. Patients additionally received weekly therapeutic DPC doses to the scalp throughout the approximately 25-week study period. Patch testing was performed on the upper back with Finn chambers containing 0.01% DPC, and the patch tests were scored after 6 days according to International Contact Dermatitis Research Group standards. Most of the patients in the cohort were female, and the cohort covered alopecia areata with under or over 50% scalp involvement, alopecia totalis and alopecia universalis. The libraries were sequenced as a pool, and the TCR yield per sample differed mostly because of small variations in library volumes within the pool. The study tracked peripheral blood TCR repertoire changes in vivo during primary and secondary sensitization to the hapten diphenylcyclopropenone (DPC) in alopecia patients. Patient blood was sampled pre-sensitization (week 0) and at 2, 6 and about 24 weeks after DPC sensitization. For TCR sequencing, blood came from about 29 alopecia patients at anywhere from one to four time points (pre-sensitization, 2, 6 and 24 weeks).

In light of the paper, this sample's time point label describes: patch test 3, about 24 weeks after DPC sensitization. The treatment or condition label here, explained by the study, means: therapeutic diphenylcyclopropenone sensitization with weekly scalp DPC. Blood at each patch-test visit was drawn before the patch test was applied. Patients were eligible if aged 18 to 70, diagnosed with alopecia and judged suitable for DPC therapy, and pregnant patients were excluded. Unfractionated whole blood was collected in Tempus Blood RNA tubes, and total RNA was extracted from that blood. Here is what the overall study found, with its caveats: All patients had alopecia, a presumed autoimmune disease, so their immune response might differ from that of healthy individuals. Compared with pre-sensitization or healthy control sets, expanded TCRs formed significantly more large CDR3 similarity clusters, which is consistent with antigen-driven responses. DPC sensitization did not change how many TCRs were above 1 in 1000 frequency, and no evidence was found of alterations in global repertoire structure. Repeated subsampling changed both the strength of the expansion versus patch-test correlation and the threshold at which that correlation became significant. The number of PT1 expanded TCRs positively correlated with patch test score, significant at thresholds 8, 16 and 32 but not 4.

To note about this clonotype: Its antigen remains undetermined. No per-base quality is available; no much larger clone lies one base away.

Receptors were amplified or captured by RACE. The listed sequencing device is NextSeq 500. During library preparation, unique molecular identifiers were attached to individual cDNA molecules so that TCRs could be counted quantitatively and reproducibly. From each blood RNA sample, both TCR alpha and TCR beta chains were sequenced. For the original study's pipeline: A median of about 100,000 TCRs per sample was observed, with a range of about 23,224 to 690,600. The Decombinator software suite was used to annotate V, J and CDR3 in the TCR reads. Every sample was subsampled to the same number of TCRs (28,000) for the PS versus PT1 abundance plots. TCRs were defined as expanded if absent before sensitization and observed at least eight times at the 2-week time point. TCRdb itself trimmed the public reads at Q25 with fastp, ran MiXCR and retained productive beta chains. Each record represents a unique CDR3 protein, reported with the most common genes and DNA among its rows. The V and J calls here are based on TCRdb, not the publication. The sample data list about 120,000 distinct CDR3 sequences, and around 11% of these were observed just once. Around 2.5% of the sample is in the top ten clones.

The origin of this receptor is a woman aged 45 to 65 with alopecia areata. Some clones in this sample may be carry-over from other donors' samples. The specimen comprised whole blood, sampled in connection with sensitization to the hapten diphenylcyclopropenone (DPC).

The CDR3 reads as follows: CSARDAGRFADTQYF. The DNA sequence is as follows: TGCAGTGCTAGAGATGCGGGGAGGTTTGCAGATACGCAGTATTTT. This sequence uses TRBV20-1 and TRBJ2-3; the D segment could be TRBD2, given 6 matching bases. Sequences DFQATT (CDR1) and SNEGSKA (CDR2) are obtained from the germline V gene (reference sequence). Its CDR3 holds 15 amino acids, cysteine through phenylalanine. Only the CDR3 DNA is retained, 45 bases long and in frame from the first base. A distance of 14 bases separates the germline ends of V and J, which lose 0 bases and 4 bases respectively.